This TCR beta chain was captured in a study of CXCR3-negative and CXCR3-positive naive CD8 T cells. The overall study: Libraries each contributed about 1.5 +/- 0.3 million TRB reads, for roughly 130 million in total.

The study made its TRB cDNA libraries by 5' RACE, adding UMI labels. No DNA is given; TCRdb re-called the 5' RACE reads and lists each CDR3 protein once. This specimen shows roughly 120,000 distinct CDR3 sequences; the ten leading clones hold 0.59%. Germline V CDR1 and CDR2: SGHVS, FQNEAQ. The CDR3 totals 14 residues. As regards this clonotype: The antigen remains undetermined.

General study results and limits: Higher TRB CDR3 hydrophobicity marked CXCR3-positive naive cells relative to CXCR3-negative naive cells.

The sample comprised naive CXCR3+ CD8+ T cells from blood. Subset meaning: CD45RO-CCR7+CD27+CD95- naive CD8+ T cells expressing CXCR3 (TNR3+). The receptor comes from a human donor in good health. Some clones in this sample may be carry-over from other donors' samples. The rearrangement joins TRBV7-8 to TRBJ1-5. The chain's CDR3 is CASSLDTGNQPQHF. The whole variable domain, filled in from reference TRBV7-8 and TRBJ1-5, reads GAGVSQSPRYKVAKRGQDVALRCDPISGHVSLFWYQQALGQGPEFLTYFQNEAQLDKSGLPSDRFFAERPEGSVSTLKIQRTQQEDSAVYLCASSLDTGNQPQHFGDGTRLSIL.